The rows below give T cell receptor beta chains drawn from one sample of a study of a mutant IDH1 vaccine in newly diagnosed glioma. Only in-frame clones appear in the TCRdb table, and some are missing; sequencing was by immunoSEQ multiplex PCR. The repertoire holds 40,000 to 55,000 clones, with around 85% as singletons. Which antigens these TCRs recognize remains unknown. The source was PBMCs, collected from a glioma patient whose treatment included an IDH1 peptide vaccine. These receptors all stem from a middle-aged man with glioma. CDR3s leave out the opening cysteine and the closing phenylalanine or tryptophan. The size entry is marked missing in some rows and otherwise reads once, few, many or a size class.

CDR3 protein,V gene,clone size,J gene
ASADRYEQY,TRBV19,NA,TRBJ2-7
ASSYSLGGSYEQY,TRBV6-5,NA,TRBJ2-7
ASSPNRVRGNEQF,TRBV5-4,NA,TRBJ2-1
ASSLEGTPSYEQY,TRBV5-8,NA,TRBJ2-7
ASSPRLEEVTGELF,TRBV7-9,NA,TRBJ2-2
ASSQRDRGWSIGGELF,TRBV4-1,NA,TRBJ2-2
ASSSHPGLNSPLH,TRBV2,NA,TRBJ1-6
ASSDRYEQY,TRBV2,NA,TRBJ2-7
SVLRQGNTEAF,TRBV29-1,NA,TRBJ1-1
ASSGSGTEYGYT,TRBV2,NA,TRBJ1-2
ASHRDLNTEAF,TRBV7-2,NA,TRBJ1-1
ASSYSSQGSDGYT,TRBV6-5,few,TRBJ1-2
ASSLGQGVYEQY,TRBV7-9,once,TRBJ2-7
ASSDQGATEAF,TRBV6-1,NA,TRBJ1-1
ASSRGPSRETQY,TRBV2,NA,TRBJ2-5
ASTDPGGNQPQH,TRBV6-6,NA,TRBJ1-5
ASPRAQHTGELF,TRBV6-1,few,TRBJ2-2
ASNSPTGSSYEQY,TRBV6-5,few,TRBJ2-7
ASSGIGLRGYT,TRBV2,NA,TRBJ1-2
ASSYQWEASGNTIY,TRBV6-5,NA,TRBJ1-3
ASSFEGLDQPQH,TRBV5-1,NA,TRBJ1-5
ASSLSTSGGAEETQY,TRBV5-4,once,TRBJ2-5
ASSTTHSPLH,TRBV9,few,TRBJ1-6
AIREGGNTDTQY,TRBV10-3,NA,TRBJ2-3
ASSWGPSGGGYEQY,TRBV7-9,NA,TRBJ2-7
ASSLGGGNNEQF,TRBV7-9,NA,TRBJ2-1
ASRGDLSPLH,TRBV2,NA,TRBJ1-6
ASSQALQGAGNIQY,TRBV14,NA,TRBJ2-4
ASSLARQGSYGYT,TRBV7-9,few,TRBJ1-2
ASSFSGTSYTGELF,TRBV4-1,few,TRBJ2-2
ASTTLRGGPEAF,TRBV6-1,NA,TRBJ1-1
ASRPQGRNGYT,TRBV6-5,NA,TRBJ1-2
ASSLAGAGDEQY,TRBV5-1,NA,TRBJ2-7
AWSVQGGSNQPQH,TRBV30,NA,TRBJ1-5
ASSEGQGVPYEQY,TRBV2,NA,TRBJ2-7
ASSGRDSLH,TRBV25-1,NA,TRBJ1-6
ASSTRPDVYQPQH,TRBV5-5,NA,TRBJ1-5
ASSPVGTGNNYGYT,TRBV2,few,TRBJ1-2
ASIVAGGHTDTQY,TRBV10-2,NA,TRBJ2-3
ASNRESGEDTIY,TRBV23-1,few,TRBJ1-3
ASRPWTGSRYGYT,TRBV5-4,NA,TRBJ1-2
AWSGVNQPQH,TRBV30,few,TRBJ1-5
AWSRAGSNYEQY,TRBV30,NA,TRBJ2-7
SVVQDTYEQY,TRBV29-1,NA,TRBJ2-7
ASSTTGDEQY,TRBV2,NA,TRBJ2-7
ASSHIGRWTEAF,TRBV14,NA,TRBJ1-1
ASSPSGGLSNYGYT,TRBV7-9,NA,TRBJ1-2
ASSYRVATDTQY,TRBV6-5,NA,TRBJ2-3
ASSRTSEKLF,TRBV2,NA,TRBJ1-4
ASSKTAPSGNTIY,TRBV6-5,NA,TRBJ1-3
ASSIDASSGANVLT,TRBV19,NA,TRBJ2-6
ASSEGTYSNQPQH,TRBV10-2,NA,TRBJ1-5
ASSLDRGNTEAF,TRBV5-1,NA,TRBJ1-1